What follows are 10 T cell receptor beta chains derived from one specimen sequenced in a study of cytomegalovirus exposure and HLA in healthy donors. Both 60 Vbeta primers and 13 Jbeta primers went into the PCR. Clones were sequenced by immunoSEQ multiplex PCR, and TCRdb holds only the in-frame ones, with some missing. Here the sample spans approximately 110,000 clones, roughly 70% being singletons. Material: PBMCs. Receptors originate from a young man in good health and CMV-seropositive.

CDR3 protein: CSASRDQPQHF. CDR3 nucleotide sequence: TGCAGTGCTTCACGAGATCAGCCCCAGCATTTT. The V call is TRBV20-1, the J call TRBJ1-5; D unresolved. The CDR3 sequence is 11 residues long. V shed 5 bases and J shed 5 bases, with 7 bases lying between them. CDR1 and CDR2 (germline): DFQATT, SNEGSKA (reference sequence).

The V and J genes are TRBV18 and TRBJ1-2; D not certain. The CDR3 is made up of 13 amino acids. The germline V gene has CDR1 KGHSH and CDR2 LQKENI. V lost 2 bases to trimming and J lost 3 bases, with 7 bases between them. The CDR3 reads CASSPDSDYGYTF. CDR3 nucleotides: TGTGCCAGCTCACCAGACTCGGACTATGGCTACACCTTC.

The chain uses TRBV7-9 and TRBJ2-1, with a tentative D call TRBD1 (7 bases). Germline V gene lookup returns CDR1 SEHNR and CDR2 FQNEAQ (reference sequence). This CDR3 contains 14 residues. V lost 6 bases and J lost 6, with 15 bases in between. CDR3 coding DNA: TGTGCCAGCAGTCCGACAGGGACTGGCAATGAGCAGTTCTTC. Its translation is CASSPTGTGNEQFF.

The J gene is TRBJ1-1, the V gene TRBV4-2; D is unresolved. The ends were cut back, 1 base at V and 1 base at J, with 10 bases in the middle. Germline V gives CDR1 LGHNA, CDR2 YNFKEQ. The CDR3 runs 15 residues. CDR3 in DNA: TGTGCCAGCAGCCAAGGTACAGACGGGAACACTGAAGCTTTCTTT. Translation: CASSQGTDGNTEAFF.

The rearrangement links TRBV29-1 to TRBJ2-2; unclear D gene. This CDR3 region has 13 residues. From germline, CDR1 is SQVTM and CDR2 ANQGSEA. The V end lost 4 bases, the J end lost 2 bases, and 8 bases lay between the germline ends. CDR3 region: CSVGDINTGELFF. In DNA form, the CDR3 reads TGCAGCGTTGGAGACATCAACACCGGGGAGCTGTTTTTT.

The chain couples TRBV7-6 to TRBJ1-1; no reliable D call. Germline CDR1 reads SGHVS; CDR2 reads FNYEAQ. Trimming stripped 4 bases from V and 9 bases from J, with 27 bases between. The CDR3 runs 17 residues. Written as DNA, the CDR3 is TGTGCCAGCAGCTCGTCAGGTCGTGCGGAGGGTCCTGATAAAGCTTTCTTT. Translation: CASSSSGRAEGPDKAFF.

The chain combines TRBV10-1 with TRBJ1-3, with a tentative D call TRBD1 (5 bases). V was shortened by 6 bases and J by 1 base, with 10 bases between the two germline ends. Germline lookup yields CDR1 WNHNN and CDR2 SYGVQD (reference sequence). The CDR3 contains 14 residues. The CDR3 sequence: CASSSGGSGNTIYF. Written as DNA, the CDR3 is TGCGCCAGCAGCTCCGGGGGATCTGGAAACACCATATATTTT.

This clone was counted only a few times. The rearrangement uses TRBV6-1 and TRBJ2-3; maybe TRBD1 (6 bases). CDR3 size: 14 residues. Trimming took off 5 bases at V and 2 bases at J, with 11 bases between the two ends. Germline CDR1 and CDR2: MNHNS and SASEGT. In DNA, the CDR3 is TGTGCCAGCAGTCGCAGGGGTACCACAGATACGCAGTATTTT. This codes for CASSRRGTTDTQYF.

J is TRBJ2-3 and V is TRBV11-2, with D tentatively TRBD2 (5 bases). CDR3 size: 14 residues. Germline V gene lookup returns CDR1 SGHAT and CDR2 FQNNGV. V lost 3 bases to trimming and J lost 3 bases, with 10 bases between them. This CDR3 is CASSFPGITDTQYF. The CDR3 DNA sequence: TGTGCCAGCAGCTTCCCGGGAATAACAGATACGCAGTATTTT.

The chain employs TRBV5-1 and TRBJ1-1, with TRBD1 as a possible D gene (5 bases). This CDR3 has 13 amino acids. V shed 3 bases and J shed 1 base, with 7 bases lying between them. CDR1 and CDR2 (germline): SGHRS, YFSETQ. CDR3 loop: CASSSGQNTEAFF. CDR3 DNA sequence: TGCGCCAGCAGCTCTGGACAGAACACTGAAGCTTTCTTT.